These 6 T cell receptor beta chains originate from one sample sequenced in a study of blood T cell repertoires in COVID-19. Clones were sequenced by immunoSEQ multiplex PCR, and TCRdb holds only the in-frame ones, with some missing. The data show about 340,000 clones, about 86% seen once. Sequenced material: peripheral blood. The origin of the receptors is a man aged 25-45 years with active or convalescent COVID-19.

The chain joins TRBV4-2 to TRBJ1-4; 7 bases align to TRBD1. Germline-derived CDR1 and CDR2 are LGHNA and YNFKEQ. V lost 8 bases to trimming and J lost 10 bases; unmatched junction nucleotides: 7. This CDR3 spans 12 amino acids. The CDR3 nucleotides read TGTGCCAGCGAGGGGGGACAGAGAAAACTGTTTTTT. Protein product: CASEGGQRKLFF.

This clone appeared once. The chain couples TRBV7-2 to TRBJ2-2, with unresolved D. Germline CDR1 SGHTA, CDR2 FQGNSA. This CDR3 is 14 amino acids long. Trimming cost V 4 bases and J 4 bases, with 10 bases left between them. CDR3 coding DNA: TGTGCCAGCAGCTCCTACCGGGTCACCGGGGAGCTGTTTTTT. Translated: CASSSYRVTGELFF.

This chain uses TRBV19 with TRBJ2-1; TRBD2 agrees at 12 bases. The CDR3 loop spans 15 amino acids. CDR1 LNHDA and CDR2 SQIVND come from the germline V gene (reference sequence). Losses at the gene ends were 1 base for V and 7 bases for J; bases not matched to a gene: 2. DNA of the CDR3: TGTGCCAGTAGTATAGCTGGACTAGCGGGGAATGAGCAGTTCTTC. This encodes CASSIAGLAGNEQFF.

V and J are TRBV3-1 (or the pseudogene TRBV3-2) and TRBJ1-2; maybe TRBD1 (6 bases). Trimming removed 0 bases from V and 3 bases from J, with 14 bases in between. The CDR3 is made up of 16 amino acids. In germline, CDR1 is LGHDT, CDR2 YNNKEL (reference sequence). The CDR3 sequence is CASSQEGGAQYYGYTF. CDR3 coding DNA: TGTGCCAGCAGCCAAGAGGGGGGGGCGCAGTACTATGGCTACACCTTC.

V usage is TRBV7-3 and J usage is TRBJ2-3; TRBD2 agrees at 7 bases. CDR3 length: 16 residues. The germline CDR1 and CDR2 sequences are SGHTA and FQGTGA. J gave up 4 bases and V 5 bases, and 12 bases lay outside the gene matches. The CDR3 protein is CASSPGRAYRPDTQYF. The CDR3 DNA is TGTGCCAGCAGCCCTGGGAGGGCCTACAGGCCAGATACGCAGTATTTT.

The CDR3 DNA is TGTGCCACCAGCAGATCGGTCACCGGGGAGCTGTTTTTT. It codes for CATSRSVTGELFF. This chain links TRBV15 with TRBJ2-2; no clear D gene. Germline V gene sequence: CDR1 LNHNV, CDR2 YYDKDF (reference sequence). Trimming cost V 2 bases and J 4 bases, with 5 bases left between them. The CDR3 consists of 13 residues. The full variable domain, rest sourced from reference TRBV15 and TRBJ2-2, is DAMVIQNPRYQVTQFGKPVTLSCSQTLNHNVMYWYQQKSSQAPKLLFHYYDKDFNNEADTPDNFQSRRPNTSFCFLDIRSPGLGDTAMYLCATSRSVTGELFFGEGSRLTVL.